This T cell receptor beta chain was recovered during a study of blood T cell repertoires in COVID-19. On the study more broadly: Collection of acute and convalescent COVID-19 samples took place in the United States, Italy and Spain. PBMCs, B-cell-depleted T cells, or T cells provided the cDNA or gDNA that made up the material.

The table came from immunoSEQ multiplex PCR; TCRdb's copy has only in-frame clones and leaves some out. The sample includes over 200,000 clones, about 90% of them seen just once. Germline-derived CDR1 and CDR2 are MGHDK and SYGVNS. The CDR3 has 12 residues. Deletions cut 5 bases from V and 10 bases from J, with 12 bases between. This sequence joins TRBV25-1 and TRBJ2-1, with D tentatively TRBD1 (5 bases). The origin of this receptor is a young man with acute or convalescent COVID-19. Sequenced: peripheral blood. The chain's CDR3 is CASSPQGGEQFF. CDR3 nucleotide sequence: TGTGCCAGCAGTCCCCAGGGCGGCGAGCAGTTCTTC.